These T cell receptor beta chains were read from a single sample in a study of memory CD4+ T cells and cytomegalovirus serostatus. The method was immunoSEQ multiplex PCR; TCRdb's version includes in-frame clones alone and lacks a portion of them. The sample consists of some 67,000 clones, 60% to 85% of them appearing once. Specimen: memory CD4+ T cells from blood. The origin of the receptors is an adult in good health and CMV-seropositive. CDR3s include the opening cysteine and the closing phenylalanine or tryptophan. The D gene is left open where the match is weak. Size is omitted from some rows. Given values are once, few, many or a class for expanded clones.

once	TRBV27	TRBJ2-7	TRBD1	CASSRTGGPYEQYF	TGTGCCAGCAGCCGGACAGGGGGACCCTACGAGCAGTACTTC
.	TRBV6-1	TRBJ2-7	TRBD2	CATQRLAEIYEQYF	TGTGCCACCCAGAGGCTAGCGGAGATCTACGAGCAGTACTTC
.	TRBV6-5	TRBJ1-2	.	CASSSRRSNYGYTF	TGTGCCAGCAGTTCGCGCAGGTCGAACTATGGCTACACCTTC
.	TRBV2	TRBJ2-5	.	CASSSAGAGKETQYF	TGTGCCAGCAGCAGCGCGGGGGCTGGAAAAGAGACCCAGTACTTC
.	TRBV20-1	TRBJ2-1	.	CSPVSYDEQFF	TGCAGTCCCGTGTCGTACGATGAGCAGTTCTTC
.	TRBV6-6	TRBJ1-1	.	CASSGRMGTEAFF	TGTGCCAGCAGTGGACGCATGGGCACTGAAGCTTTCTTT
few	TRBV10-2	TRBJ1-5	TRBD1	CASRQGVNQPQHF	TGCGCCAGCAGACAGGGGGTCAATCAGCCCCAGCATTTT
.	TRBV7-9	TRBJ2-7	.	CASSLIGPLEQYF	TGTGCCAGCAGCTTAATCGGTCCCCTCGAGCAGTACTTC
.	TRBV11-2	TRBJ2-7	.	CASSFGEAEQYF	TGTGCCAGCAGCTTCGGCGAAGCCGAGCAGTACTTC
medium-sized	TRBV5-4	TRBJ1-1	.	CASSLKERNTEAFF	TGTGCCAGCAGCTTGAAGGAGAGAAACACTGAAGCTTTCTTT
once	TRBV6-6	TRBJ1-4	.	CASRRGSNEKLFF	TGTGCCAGCCGGAGGGGTTCTAATGAAAAACTGTTTTTT
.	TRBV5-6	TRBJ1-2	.	CASSPGGNYGYTF	TGTGCCAGCAGCCCGGGGGGGAACTATGGCTACACCTTC
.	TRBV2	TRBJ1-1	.	CASSENSRAPGLGTEAFF	TGTGCCAGCAGTGAAAATTCCCGGGCCCCGGGATTGGGAACTGAAGCTTTCTTT
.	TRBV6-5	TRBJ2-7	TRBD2	CASSAGTSVSYEQYF	TGTGCCAGCAGTGCCGGGACTAGCGTCTCCTACGAGCAGTACTTC
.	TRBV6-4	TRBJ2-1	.	CASSGEGGSYGEQFF	TGTGCCAGCAGTGGTGAGGGGGGGTCATATGGTGAGCAGTTCTTC
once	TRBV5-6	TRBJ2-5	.	CASSPMEGGFQETQYF	TGTGCCAGCAGCCCGATGGAGGGGGGATTCCAAGAGACCCAGTACTTC
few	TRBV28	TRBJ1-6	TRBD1	CASSLGQGINSPLHF	TGTGCCAGCAGTTTAGGACAGGGGATAAATTCACCCCTCCACTTT
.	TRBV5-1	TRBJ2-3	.	CASSRQGPSNTDTQYF	TGCGCCAGCAGTCGCCAGGGGCCCAGCAATACAGATACGCAGTATTTT
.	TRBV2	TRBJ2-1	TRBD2	CASTQREYNEQFF	TGTGCCAGCACCCAGCGGGAGTATAATGAGCAGTTCTTC
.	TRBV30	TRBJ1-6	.	CAWRIQGNSYNSPLHF	TGTGCCTGGAGAATCCAGGGTAACTCCTATAATTCACCCCTCCACTTT